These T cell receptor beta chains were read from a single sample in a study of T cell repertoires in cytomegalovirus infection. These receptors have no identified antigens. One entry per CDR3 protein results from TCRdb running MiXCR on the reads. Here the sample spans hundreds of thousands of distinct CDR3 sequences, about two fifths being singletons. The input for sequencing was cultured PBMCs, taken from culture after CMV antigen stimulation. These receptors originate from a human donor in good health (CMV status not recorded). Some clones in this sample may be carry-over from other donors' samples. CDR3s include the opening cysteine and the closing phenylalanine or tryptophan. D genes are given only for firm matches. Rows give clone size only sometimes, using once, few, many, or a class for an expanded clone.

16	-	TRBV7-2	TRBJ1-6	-	TGTGCCAGCAGCTTAGCATGGGGACTGAATAATTCACCCCTCCACTTT	CASSLAWGLNNSPLHF
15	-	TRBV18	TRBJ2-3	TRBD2	TGTGCCAGCTCAGAAACTAGCGGGAGTTTCGATACGCAGTATTTT	CASSETSGSFDTQYF
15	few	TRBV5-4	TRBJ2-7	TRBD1	TGTGCCAGCAGCTTTCGGACAGGGCCTGGTTACGAGCAGTACTTC	CASSFRTGPGYEQYF
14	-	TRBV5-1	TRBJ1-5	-	TGCGCCAGCAGCCCACCTTGGAGCAATCAGCCCCAGCATTTT	CASSPPWSNQPQHF
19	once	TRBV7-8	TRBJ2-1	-	TGTGCCAGCAGCTTATATTCCACCATGGTAAAAGCGGTGGGGGATGAGCAGTTCTTC	CASSLYSTMVKAVGDEQFF
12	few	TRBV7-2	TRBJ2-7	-	TGTGCCAGCAGCGTCGGGGCTTACGAGCAGTACTTC	CASSVGAYEQYF
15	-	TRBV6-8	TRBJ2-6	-	TGTGCCAGCAGTTACTTGCGCTCTGGGGCCAACGTCCTGACTTTC	CASSYLRSGANVLTF
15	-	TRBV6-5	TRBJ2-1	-	TGTGCCAGCAGTAAATATCAAGGGACGGAAACTGAGCAGTTCTTC	CASSKYQGTETEQFF
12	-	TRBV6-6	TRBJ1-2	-	TGTGCCAGCAGTCCCGGGCGGTCCGGCTACACCTTC	CASSPGRSGYTF
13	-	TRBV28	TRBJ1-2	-	TGTGCCAGCAGTTTACCCTCCTCCAATGGCTACACCTTC	CASSLPSSNGYTF
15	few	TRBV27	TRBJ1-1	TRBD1	TGTGCCAGCAGTTTATCCGGGACAGGGTACAGTGAAGCTTTCTTT	CASSLSGTGYSEAFF
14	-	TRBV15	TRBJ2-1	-	TGTGCCACCAGCAGAGTAGGGGACACAAATCAGCAGTTCTTC	CATSRVGDTNQQFF
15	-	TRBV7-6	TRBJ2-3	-	TGTGCCAGCAGCAGAGGGACTTTCAGCACAGATACGCAGTATTTT	CASSRGTFSTDTQYF
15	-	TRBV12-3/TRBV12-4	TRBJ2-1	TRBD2	TGTGCCAGTAAACTAGCGGGAGGCAACTACAATGAGCAGTTCTTC	CASKLAGGNYNEQFF
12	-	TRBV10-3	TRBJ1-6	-	TGTGCCATCTCCCCCCAGGACTCACCCCTCCACTTT	CAISPQDSPLHF
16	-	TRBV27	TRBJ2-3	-	TGTGCCAGCAGTTTTCTCCGGTGGGAGGTCTTAAATACGCAGTATTTT	CASSFLRWEVLNTQYF
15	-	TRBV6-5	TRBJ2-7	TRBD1	TGTGCCAGCAGTTACCGGAGACAGGGGACTCATAAGCAGTACTTC	CASSYRRQGTHKQYF
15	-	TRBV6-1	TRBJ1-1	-	TGTGCCAGCAGGCCGGGGGGGGGCACGAACACTGAAGCTTTCTTT	CASRPGGGTNTEAFF
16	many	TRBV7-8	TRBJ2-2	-	TGTGCCAGCAGCTTTTGGGCCGGGGCCGACACCGGGGAGCTGTTTTTT	CASSFWAGADTGELFF
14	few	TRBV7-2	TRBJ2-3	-	TGTGCCAGCAGCTATGTAGCGAGAGGACAGCGTCCGTATTTT	CASSYVARGQRPYF
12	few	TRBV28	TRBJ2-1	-	TGTGCCAGCAGCCCCCCAGGGCATGAGCAGTTCTTC	CASSPPGHEQFF
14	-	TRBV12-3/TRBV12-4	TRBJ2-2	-	TGTGCCAGCAGTTTAAGAGAGGGGCCCGGGGAGCTGTTTTTT	CASSLREGPGELFF
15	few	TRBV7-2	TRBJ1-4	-	TGTGCCAGCAGCTTAACGAGGGATCCTAATGAAAAACTGTTTTTT	CASSLTRDPNEKLFF
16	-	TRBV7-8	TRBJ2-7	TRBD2	TGTGCCAGCAGCTCAAGGGAGGGAGCGGCCGCCTACGAGCAGTACTTC	CASSSREGAAAYEQYF
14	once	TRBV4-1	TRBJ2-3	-	TGCGCCAGCAGCCCCACGGTGGGGGCTGATACGCAGTATTTT	CASSPTVGADTQYF
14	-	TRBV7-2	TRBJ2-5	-	TGTGCCAGCAGCTTGCGGGCCGGACTCGGGACCCAGTACTTC	CASSLRAGLGTQYF
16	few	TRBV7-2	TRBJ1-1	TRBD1	TGTGCCAGCAGCTTAGATAGGGGACAGGGAAACACTGAAGCTTTCTTT	CASSLDRGQGNTEAFF
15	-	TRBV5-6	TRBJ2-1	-	TGTGCCAGCAGCTTGAGGCTAGGCGTAATAAATGAGCAGTTCTTC	CASSLRLGVINEQFF
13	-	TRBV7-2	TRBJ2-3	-	TGTGCCAGCAGCTTTTATCGCACAGATACGCAGTATTTT	CASSFYRTDTQYF
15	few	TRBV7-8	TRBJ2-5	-	TGTGCCAGCAGCTCATTAGAGGCGCCGGAAGAGACCCAGTACTTC	CASSSLEAPEETQYF
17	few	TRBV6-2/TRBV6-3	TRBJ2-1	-	TGTGCCAGCAGCCCCCTCACCCGGGACGGCGGCTACGATGAGCAGTTCTTC	CASSPLTRDGGYDEQFF
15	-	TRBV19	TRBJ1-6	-	TGTGCCAGTAGGCTACAGGGATTCTATAATTCACCCCTCCACTTT	CASRLQGFYNSPLHF
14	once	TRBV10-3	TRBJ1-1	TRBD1	TGTGCCATCAGTCCAATGGACAGGGCTGCGGTGGCTTTCTTT	CAISPMDRAAVAFF
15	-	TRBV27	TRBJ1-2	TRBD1	TGTGCCAGCCGCCTATCCAGGGGGGTGAACTATGGCTACACCTTC	CASRLSRGVNYGYTF
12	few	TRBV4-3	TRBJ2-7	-	TGCGCCAGCAGCCAAGATCTCGGCGAGCAGTACTTC	CASSQDLGEQYF
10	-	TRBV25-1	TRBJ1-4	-	TGTGCCAGCAGTGACAGAAAACTGTTTTTT	CASSDRKLFF
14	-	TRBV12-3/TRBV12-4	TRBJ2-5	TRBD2	TGTGCCAGCAGCATAGCGGGAGGGAGAGAGACCCAGTACTTC	CASSIAGGRETQYF
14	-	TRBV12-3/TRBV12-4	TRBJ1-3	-	TGTGCCAGCACCTCGGAGGGGACGAGAAACACCATATATTTT	CASTSEGTRNTIYF
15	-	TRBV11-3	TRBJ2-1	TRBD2	TGTGCCAGCTCGCCGGGGACTAGCGGGAGAGGTGAGCAGTTCTTC	CASSPGTSGRGEQFF
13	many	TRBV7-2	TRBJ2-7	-	TGTGCCAGCAGCCCCACTACGGGAGTAGTGCAGTACTTC	CASSPTTGVVQYF
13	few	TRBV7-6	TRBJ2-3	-	TGTGCCAGCAGCGAGACTAGAGTGGATACGCAGTATTTT	CASSETRVDTQYF
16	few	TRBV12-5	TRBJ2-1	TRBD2	TGTGCTAGTGGTTTGGTACTCAGCGGGAGGGCTGGTGAGCAGTTCTTC	CASGLVLSGRAGEQFF
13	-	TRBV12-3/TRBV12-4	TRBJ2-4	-	TGTGCCAGCAGTTGGGGAGACAAAAACATTCAGTACTTC	CASSWGDKNIQYF
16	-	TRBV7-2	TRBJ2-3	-	TGTGCCAGCAGCTTAGAACTAACCTGGGGTACAGATACGCAGTATTTT	CASSLELTWGTDTQYF
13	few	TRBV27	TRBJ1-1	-	TGTGCCAGCTCCCTCTCGGGCGCCGTTGAAGCTTTCTTT	CASSLSGAVEAFF
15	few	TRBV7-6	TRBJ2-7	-	TGTGCCAGCAGCTTAAGGGGGGGAGTCTCCTACGAGCAGTACTTC	CASSLRGGVSYEQYF
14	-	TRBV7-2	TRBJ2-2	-	TGTGCCAGCAGATCCCCAGCTAGTGGCGGGGAGCTGTTTTTT	CASRSPASGGELFF
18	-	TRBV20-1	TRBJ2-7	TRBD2	TGCAGTGCTAGAGGATCGGGCGGGAGAGAAACGAGGTCCTACGAGCAGTACTTC	CSARGSGGRETRSYEQYF
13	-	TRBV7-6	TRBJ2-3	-	TGTGCCAGCAGCTTAGCGTTGAGCCCCCCGTCGCATTTT	CASSLALSPPSHF
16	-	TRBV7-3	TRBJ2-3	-	TGTGCCAGCAGCCTACTACGGGGTCGTAGCACAGATACGCAGTATTTT	CASSLLRGRSTDTQYF